These 21 T cell receptor beta chains came from one sample sequenced in a study of post-analysis software for immune sequencing data. Study outcomes and limitations: Roughly five TRBV segments were more frequent in patients than controls; TRBV5-6, TRBV5-1 and TRBV20-1 belonged to this group.

TCR beta cDNA libraries included unique molecular identifiers. A single record per CDR3 protein comes from TCRdb applying MiXCR to the PCR reads. The table records about 540,000 distinct CDR3 sequences, less than 40% of them present only once. Antigen specificity for these receptors is unknown. The sample comprised blood. These receptors were collected from a girl under 18 with multiple sclerosis.

This clonotype has a handful of counts. The chain combines TRBV2 with TRBJ1-2; D might be TRBD1 (6 bases). The CDR3 is 13 amino acids. Trimming cost V 6 bases and J 7 bases, with 15 bases left between them. Germline-derived CDR1 and CDR2 are SNHLY and FYNNEI. The CDR3 nucleotides are TGTGCCAGCAGGGAGGGGGGAGTCGGTGGCTACACCTTC. The encoded protein is CASREGGVGGYTF.

The V gene is TRBV7-3, the J gene TRBJ2-2, with D perhaps matching TRBD1 (5 bases). The CDR3 contains 16 residues. Trimming removed 4 bases from V and 6 bases from J, with 18 bases in between. CDR1 and CDR2 (germline): SGHTA, FQGTGA. The CDR3 spells CASSSYLGVGAGELFF. CDR3 nucleotides: TGTGCCAGCAGCTCGTACTTAGGAGTAGGGGCCGGGGAGCTGTTTTTT.

A few counts support this clonotype. This chain uses TRBV29-1 with TRBJ2-7, with D possibly called TRBD1 or TRBD2 (7 bases each). V was shortened by 6 bases and J by 0 bases, with 12 bases between the two germline ends. The CDR3 runs to 13 residues. Per the germline V gene, CDR1 is SQVTM and CDR2 is ANQGSEA. CDR3 sequence: CSVSGGDSYEQYF. The CDR3 nucleotides read TGCAGCGTCTCAGGGGGGGACTCCTACGAGCAGTACTTC.

This clonotype appeared a few times. V is TRBV24-1 and J is TRBJ2-3; D unclear. There are 17 residues in the CDR3. In germline, CDR1 is KGHDR, CDR2 SFDVKD. V shed 3 bases and J shed 1 base, with 16 bases lying between them. The CDR3 reads CATSDRRATPGTDTQYF. The CDR3 DNA follows: TGTGCCACCAGTGATCGAAGGGCCACCCCCGGCACAGATACGCAGTATTTT.

The rearrangement joins TRBV5-1 to TRBJ2-7; 10 nucleotides agree with TRBD1. The V segment lost 0 bases and the J segment 6 bases; nucleotides outside the gene matches: 9. Per germline, CDR1 SGHRS and CDR2 YFSETQ. The CDR3 has 16 amino acids. CDR3 amino acids: CASSLGTGQGVIEQYF. For the CDR3, the DNA is TGCGCCAGCAGCTTGGGTACCGGACAGGGGGTTATCGAGCAGTACTTC.

This clonotype has only one observation. The rearrangement links TRBV5-1 to TRBJ2-5, with 12 bases that match TRBD2. Germline loops: CDR1 SGHRS, CDR2 YFSETQ. V gave up 7 bases and J gave up 5 bases; unmatched junction bases: 9. The CDR3 totals 15 residues. CDR3 sequence: CASRPGLAGIETQYF. The CDR3 nucleotides are TGCGCCAGCCGACCCGGACTAGCGGGGATCGAGACCCAGTACTTC.

Written as DNA, the CDR3 is TGCGCCAGCAGCCCCGGGACAGAAGAGTCCTATGGCTACACCTTC. It codes for CASSPGTEESYGYTF. The chain carries TRBV5-1 and TRBJ1-2; 7 bases agree with TRBD1. Germline V CDR1 and CDR2: SGHRS, YFSETQ. Trimming at V came to 4 bases and at J to 4 bases, leaving 10 bases not matched to a gene. The CDR3 length is 15 residues.

J is TRBJ2-1 and V is TRBV15, with D possibly matching TRBD2 (5 bases). V was trimmed by 1 base and J by 3 bases, leaving 10 bases between them. The CDR3 sequence is 15 residues long. Looked up from germline, CDR1 is LNHNV and CDR2 is YYDKDF (reference sequence). As DNA, the CDR3 is TGTGCCACCAGCAGAGTGGCTAGCTACTACAATGAGCAGTTCTTC. Encoded protein: CATSRVASYYNEQFF.

The chain recombines TRBV20-1 with TRBJ2-1, with D unclear. There are 11 residues in the CDR3. CDR1 is DFQATT and CDR2 is SNEGSKA in the germline V gene (reference sequence). The V end was cut by 3 bases, the J end by 6 bases, with 6 bases between. The DNA for the CDR3 is TGCAGTGCTAGTGTCCGCAATGAGCAGTTCTTC. Its translation is CSASVRNEQFF.

This chain links TRBV4-1 with TRBJ2-7, with 11 bases lining up with TRBD1. CDR1 is MGHRA and CDR2 is YSYEKL in the germline V gene. The CDR3 spans 17 residues. Losses at the gene ends were 5 bases for V and 0 bases for J; bases not matched to a gene: 9. DNA for the CDR3: TGCGCCAGCAGCGATCCTGGGACAGGGGGATTCTCCTACGAGCAGTACTTC. This gives the protein CASSDPGTGGFSYEQYF.

This clonotype came up a few times. The CDR3 DNA follows: TGTGCCAGCAGTTACTCCTTGAGTAAACCTAACTATGGCTACACCTTC. It specifies CASSYSLSKPNYGYTF. The chain recombines TRBV6-5 with TRBJ1-2; D is unclear. Trimming removed 0 bases from V and 0 bases from J, with 11 bases in between. The germline gives CDR1 MNHEY, CDR2 SVGAGI. CDR3 length: 16 residues.

This chain uses TRBV7-2 with TRBJ2-7; no firm D call. V lost 5 bases and J lost 4, with 12 bases in between. The CDR3 length is 13 residues. Germline CDR1 reads SGHTA; CDR2 reads FQGNSA. CDR3 residues: CASSRLGAYEQYF. CDR3 DNA sequence: TGTGCCAGCAGCCGGCTAGGCGCTTACGAGCAGTACTTC.

There are a few counts of this clonotype. This chain connects TRBV5-1 to TRBJ1-1; D possibly corresponds to TRBD1 (6 bases). CDR3 size: 14 residues. V lost 0 bases, J lost 7 bases, and 13 bases lay in between. In germline, CDR1 is SGHRS, CDR2 YFSETQ. DNA for the CDR3: TGCGCCAGCAGCTTGGGGAGACAGGCTGGTGAAGCTTTCTTT. Its translation is CASSLGRQAGEAFF. Full variable domain (rest looked up from reference TRBV5-1 and TRBJ1-1): KAGVTQTPRYLIKTRGQQVTLSCSPISGHRSVSWYQQTPGQGLQFLFEYFSETQRNKGNFPGRFSGRQFSNSRSEMNVSTLELGDSALYLCASSLGRQAGEAFFGQGTRLTVV.

In its sample, this clonotype was seen a few times. V and J are TRBV12-3 or TRBV12-4 and TRBJ1-2; 7 bases line up with TRBD1. Trimming cost V 3 bases and J 8 bases; bases outside gene matches: 12. The CDR3 sequence is 15 residues long. For the CDR3, the DNA is TGTGCCAGCAGTTTGACAGGGTTCGGTTTGGGAGGCTACACCTTC. Protein: CASSLTGFGLGGYTF.

This chain connects TRBV29-1 to TRBJ1-2; a weak D match, TRBD1 (5 bases). Trimming took 0 bases from V and 1 from J, leaving 6 bases between them. Germline V lookup: CDR1 SQVTM, CDR2 ANQGSEA. There are 13 residues in the CDR3. The CDR3 DNA sequence: TGCAGCGTTGAAGACAGGGATAACTATGGCTACACCTTC. Amino acid sequence: CSVEDRDNYGYTF.

The chain employs TRBV20-1 and TRBJ2-5; D is possibly TRBD2 (5 bases). Trimming stripped 7 bases from V and 1 base from J, with 13 bases between. The germline V gene encodes CDR1 DFQATT and CDR2 SNEGSKA (reference sequence). This CDR3 spans 13 amino acids. The DNA for the CDR3 is TGCAGTGTCGTCTCGGGAACCCAAGAGACCCAGTACTTC. Translation: CSVVSGTQETQYF.

This chain connects TRBV20-1 to TRBJ2-5; 7 nucleotides line up with TRBD1. CDR3 length: 15 residues. Germline V gene sequence: CDR1 DFQATT, CDR2 SNEGSKA (reference sequence). V was clipped by 2 bases and J by 5 bases; unmatched bases: 11. The CDR3 nucleotides are TGCAGTGCTAGACCTGGTGAGGGGGCGAGGGAGACCCAGTACTTC. Its translation is CSARPGEGARETQYF.

There are a few counts of this clonotype. The chain recombines TRBV20-1 with TRBJ1-2; possibly TRBD1 for D (5 bases). CDR1 and CDR2 (germline): DFQATT, SNEGSKA (reference sequence). The V and J ends lost 2 bases and 3 bases respectively, with 10 bases between them. CDR3 length equals 13 residues. CDR3 nucleotide sequence: TGCAGTGCTAGACATCCAGGGTACTATGGCTACACCTTC. The encoded protein is CSARHPGYYGYTF.

This clonotype was seen only a few times. The chain links TRBV7-2 to TRBJ1-1, with a possible D match to TRBD1 (6 bases). The CDR3 length is 15 residues. Looked up from germline, CDR1 is SGHTA and CDR2 is FQGNSA. Trimming pared 1 base from V and 1 base from J, leaving 10 bases between. DNA of the CDR3: TGTGCCAGCAGCTTAGAGGGGACACAGAACACTGAAGCTTTCTTT. Translated: CASSLEGTQNTEAFF.

The chain carries TRBV10-3 and TRBJ2-7; 7 bases fit TRBD1. After removal of 11 bases from V and 5 bases from J, the junction contained 9 bases not matched to a gene. CDR1 and CDR2 from the germline V gene are ENHRY and SYGVKD. The CDR3 length is 12 residues. CDR3 region: CAAHGDSNEQYF. The CDR3 nucleotides are TGTGCCGCTCACGGGGACAGCAACGAGCAGTACTTC.

This chain links TRBV10-3 with TRBJ2-2; D may be TRBD1 (6 bases). Germline V gene lookup returns CDR1 ENHRY and CDR2 SYGVKD. V was shortened by 2 bases and J by 7 bases, with 14 bases between the two germline ends. CDR3 size: 15 residues. The CDR3 here is CAISEPGQRFGELFF. Written as DNA, the CDR3 is TGTGCCATCAGTGAGCCCGGACAGAGGTTCGGGGAGCTGTTTTTT.